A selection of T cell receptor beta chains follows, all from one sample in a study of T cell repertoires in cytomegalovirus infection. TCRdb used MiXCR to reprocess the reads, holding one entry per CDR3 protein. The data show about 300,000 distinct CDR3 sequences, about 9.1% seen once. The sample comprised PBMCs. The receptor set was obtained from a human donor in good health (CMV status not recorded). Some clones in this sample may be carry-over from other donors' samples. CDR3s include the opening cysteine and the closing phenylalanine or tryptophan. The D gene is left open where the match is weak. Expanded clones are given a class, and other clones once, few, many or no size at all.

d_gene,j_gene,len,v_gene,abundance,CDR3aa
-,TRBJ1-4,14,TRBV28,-,CASSFGQRNEKLFF
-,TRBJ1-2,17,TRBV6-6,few,CASSYPETGRADYGYTF
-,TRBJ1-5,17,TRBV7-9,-,CASSLEVGGHIDQPQHF
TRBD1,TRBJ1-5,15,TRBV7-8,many,CASSSGTGGNQPQHF
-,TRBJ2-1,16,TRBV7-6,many,CASSRAIGGAEDEQFF
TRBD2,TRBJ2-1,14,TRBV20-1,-,CSASTSGGGNEQFF
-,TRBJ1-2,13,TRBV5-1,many,CASSLAAGDGYTF
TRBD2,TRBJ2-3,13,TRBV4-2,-,CASGMGGKDTQYF
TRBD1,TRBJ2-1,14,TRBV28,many,CASSGTGPYNEQFF
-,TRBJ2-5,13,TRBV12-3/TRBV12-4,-,CASSLHGQETQYF
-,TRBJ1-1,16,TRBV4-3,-,CASSQDPYTHNTEAFF
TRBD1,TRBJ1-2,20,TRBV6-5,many,CASSYVSSRTGRKEGNGYTF
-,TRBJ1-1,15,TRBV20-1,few,CSTRDLTDGNTEAFF
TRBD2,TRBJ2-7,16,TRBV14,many,CASSHGRTSGGREQYF
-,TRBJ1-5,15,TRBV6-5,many,CASSYSLDSNQPQHF
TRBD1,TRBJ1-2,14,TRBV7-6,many,CATWTGGRLDGYTF
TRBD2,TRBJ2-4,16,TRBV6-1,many,CASSGTSGGAGNIQYF
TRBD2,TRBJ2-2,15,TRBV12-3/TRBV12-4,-,CASRGVSGGTGELFF
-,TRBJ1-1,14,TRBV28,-,CASSRAGTNTEAFF
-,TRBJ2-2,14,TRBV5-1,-,CASSPTPNTGELFF
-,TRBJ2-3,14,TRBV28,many,CAAGGGGNTDTQYF
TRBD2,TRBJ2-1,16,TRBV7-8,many,CASSLDGGVTYNEQFF
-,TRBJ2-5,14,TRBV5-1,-,CASSEGQGGETQYF
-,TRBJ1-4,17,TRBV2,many,CASSRWKYPATNEKLFF
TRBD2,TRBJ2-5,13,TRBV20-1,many,CSAPIAGKETQYF
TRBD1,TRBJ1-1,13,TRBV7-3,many,CASSLGAGGKAFF
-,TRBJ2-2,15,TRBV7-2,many,CASSLTGPTRGELFF
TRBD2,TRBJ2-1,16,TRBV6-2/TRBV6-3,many,CASRPPGTRQIDEQFF
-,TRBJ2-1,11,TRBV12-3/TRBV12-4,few,CASSRGQEQFF
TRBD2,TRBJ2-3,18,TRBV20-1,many,CSATSGLAGSYNTDTQYF
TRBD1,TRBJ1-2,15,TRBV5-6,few,CASSSEDRGSYGYTF
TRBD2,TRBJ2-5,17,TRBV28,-,CASTPTQRGGDSETQYF
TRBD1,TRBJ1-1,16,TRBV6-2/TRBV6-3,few,CASSQWTGYTYTEAFF
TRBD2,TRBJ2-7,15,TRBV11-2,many,CASSLSGGDSYEQYF
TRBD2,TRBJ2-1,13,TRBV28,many,CASSSGLAGSRFF
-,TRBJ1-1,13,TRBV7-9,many,CAIDGQKGTEAFF
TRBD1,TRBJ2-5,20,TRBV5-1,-,CASRQTGVGSSLARQETQYF
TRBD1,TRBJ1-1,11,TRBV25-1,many,CASHRGTEAFF
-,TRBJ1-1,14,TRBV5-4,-,CASSYAGSGTEAFF
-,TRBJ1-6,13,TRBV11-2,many,CASTLTENSPLHF